These T cell receptor beta chains were read from a single sample in a study of human T cells and chemical hapten exposure. MiXCR, run by TCRdb on the RACE reads, gives a single entry per CDR3 protein. The sample includes some 38,000 distinct CDR3 sequences, 6% to 9.5% of them seen just once. This material consisted of whole blood, taken in connection with sensitization to the hapten diphenylcyclopropenone (DPC). The source is a woman aged 45-60 years with alopecia areata. Some clones in this sample may be carry-over from other donors' samples. The CDR3 runs from the conserved cysteine through the conserved F or W. A D gene is named only where the DNA matches it firmly. Size is omitted from some rows. Given values are once, few, many or a class for expanded clones.

clone_size,v_call,d_call,j_call,cdr3_nt,cdr3_aa
many,TRBV10-2,TRBD2,TRBJ2-1,TGCGCCAGCAGTGAGTCGGGCGGGGGCTACAATGAGCAGTTCTTC,CASSESGGGYNEQFF
few,TRBV9,TRBD2,TRBJ2-3,TGTGCCAGCAGCGTAGTTACCAGCGGGAACGGCACAGATACGCAGTATTTT,CASSVVTSGNGTDTQYF
many,TRBV7-2,.,TRBJ1-5,TGTGCCAGCAGCTACTCACGGGGCCCCAATCAGCCCCAGCATTTT,CASSYSRGPNQPQHF
many,TRBV7-9,.,TRBJ1-6,TGTGCCAGCAACAAGGGGGACTCCTATAATTCACCCCTCCACTTT,CASNKGDSYNSPLHF
many,TRBV6-5,.,TRBJ2-7,TGTGCCAGCAGTTACTCGGGGGGCAGCGGGTACGAGCAGTACTTC,CASSYSGGSGYEQYF
many,TRBV11-2,TRBD2,TRBJ2-3,TGTGCCAGCAGTTGGTCGAGCGGGAGACCAGATACGCAGTATTTT,CASSWSSGRPDTQYF
few,TRBV29-1,.,TRBJ2-1,TGCAGCACATCCGGGACGCAGCGGTTCTTC,CSTSGTQRFF
many,TRBV19,.,TRBJ2-7,TGTGCCAGCGGACCTCGTGGTAGCGCTTCCTACGAGCAGTACTTC,CASGPRGSASYEQYF
many,TRBV18,.,TRBJ2-4,TGTGCCAGCTCACCTACCCAACTAGCCAAAAACATTCAGTACTTC,CASSPTQLAKNIQYF
many,TRBV6-2/TRBV6-3,TRBD2,TRBJ2-4,TGTGCCAGCAGTTATCCCGGGACTAGCGGCTTGGCCGGAGGGGGAAACATTCAGTACTTC,CASSYPGTSGLAGGGNIQYF
many,TRBV29-1,.,TRBJ2-1,TGCAGCGTTGAAGACGGCTACAATGAGCAGTTCTTC,CSVEDGYNEQFF
many,TRBV6-2/TRBV6-3,.,TRBJ2-4,TGTGCCAGCAGTTACCGACCCCAGGGTATTATCAAAAACATTCAGTACTTC,CASSYRPQGIIKNIQYF
many,TRBV6-6,.,TRBJ1-1,TGTGCCAGCAGTTACTCTGGGAGGGTAGGCACTGAAGCTTTCTTT,CASSYSGRVGTEAFF
.,TRBV7-9,TRBD1,TRBJ2-7,TGTGCCAGCAGCCCCGGGACAGGGGATTACGAGCAGTACTTC,CASSPGTGDYEQYF
few,TRBV7-3,.,TRBJ2-1,TGTGCCAGCAGCCTAAGCAGGGGAGCCTACAATGAGCAGTTCTTC,CASSLSRGAYNEQFF
.,TRBV2,.,TRBJ2-5,TGTGCCAGCAGTGCGACAGCTAACCAAGAGACCCAGTACTTC,CASSATANQETQYF
few,TRBV28,.,TRBJ2-2,TGTGCCAGCAGTCGCCGGTCGGCCGGGGAGCTGTTTTTT,CASSRRSAGELFF